This T cell receptor (beta chain) was observed in a study of T-cell reconstitution after alpha-beta-depleted transplantation in children. Overall study results and limits: Elevated TCRbeta diversity at day 60 was traced, in some patients, to surviving recipient T cells and thymic progenitors. T-cell counts and diversity at one year post-transplant came mainly from newly produced T cells. Reported findings indicate that, about two months after transplant, alpha-beta T cells came from several hundred expanded clones, which were derived from non-depleted graft cells.

Germline-derived CDR1 and CDR2 are SGHTA and FQGNSA. V lost 6 bases, J lost 4 bases, and 19 bases lay in between. The CDR3 is 16 residues long. As it was prepared, the TCRbeta library received unique molecular identifiers. TCRdb processed the PCR reads anew with MiXCR; each CDR3 protein has one entry. Found here are 400,000 to 550,000 distinct CDR3 sequences, over 9.5% of them singletons; the top ten hold around 2%. Comments on this clonotype: Its antigen is not known. This may be a read error, as it is one base from a much larger clone.

The chain uses TRBV7-2 and TRBJ2-1, with D unresolved. The receptor's source is a child aged 2-9 years with inherited bone marrow failure, due to receive a stem cell transplant. The sequences come from PBMCs, collected before TCRalphabeta/CD19-depleted stem cell transplant. CDR3 sequence reads: CASSSKSTGVYNEQFF. DNA of the CDR3: TGTGCCAGCAGTTCCAAATCCACTGGGGTTTACAATGAGCAGTTCTTC.